This T cell receptor beta chain stems from a study of blood T cell repertoires in COVID-19. At the level of the study: Material from acute and convalescent COVID-19 was sourced from the United States, Italy and Spain. T cells, B-cell-depleted T cells, or PBMCs supplied cDNA or gDNA.

Study processing details: Amplification from reference gene primers served as the basis for estimated nucleated cell counts. Sequenced by immunoSEQ multiplex PCR; TCRdb stores in-frame clones only, minus some. Clonal size and the V and J genes are those of that table, whereas D and trimming came from the DNA. This table has approximately 100,000 clones, about 80% appearing once. V was shortened by 11 bases and J by 0 bases, with 13 bases between the two germline ends. This CDR3 has 14 amino acids. Per the germline V gene, CDR1 is MNHEY and CDR2 is SVGAGI. Sample: peripheral blood. The gene calls are TRBV6-5 and TRBJ2-2, with D perhaps matching TRBD2 (5 bases). This receptor was taken from a man aged 60 to 69 with acute or convalescent COVID-19. The CDR3 region is CAGRPSTNTGELFF. CDR3 in DNA: TGTGCCGGGAGACCATCAACGAACACCGGGGAGCTGTTTTTT.